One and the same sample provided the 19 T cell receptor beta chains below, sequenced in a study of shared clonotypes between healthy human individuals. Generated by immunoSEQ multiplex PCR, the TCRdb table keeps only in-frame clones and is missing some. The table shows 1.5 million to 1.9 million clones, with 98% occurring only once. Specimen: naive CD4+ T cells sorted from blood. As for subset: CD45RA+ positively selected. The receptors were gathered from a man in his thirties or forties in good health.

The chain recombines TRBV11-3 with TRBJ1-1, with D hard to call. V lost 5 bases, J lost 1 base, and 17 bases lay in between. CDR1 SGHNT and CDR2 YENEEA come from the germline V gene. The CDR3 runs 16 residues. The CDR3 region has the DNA TGTGCCAGCAGCCGCGGGCCCCTTGGTGGGAACACTGAAGCTTTCTTT. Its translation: CASSRGPLGGNTEAFF.

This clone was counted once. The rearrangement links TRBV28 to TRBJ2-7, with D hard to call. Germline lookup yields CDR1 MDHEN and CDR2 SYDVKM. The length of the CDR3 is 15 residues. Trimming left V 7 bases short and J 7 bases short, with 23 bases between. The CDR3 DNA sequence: TGTGCCAGCACTACTTACCGGGCCAGCTTATGGGAGCAGTACTTC. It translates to CASTTYRASLWEQYF.

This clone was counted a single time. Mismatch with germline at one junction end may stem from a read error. CDR3 residues: CASSLAAGNPGELFF. In nucleotides, the CDR3 is TGTGCCAGCAGCTTAGCCGCAGGGAACCCCGGGGAGCTGTTTTTT. The chain combines TRBV7-8 with TRBJ2-2, with D maybe TRBD1 (5 bases). CDR1 is SGHVS, CDR2 FQNEAQ, per germline. This CDR3 has 15 amino acids.

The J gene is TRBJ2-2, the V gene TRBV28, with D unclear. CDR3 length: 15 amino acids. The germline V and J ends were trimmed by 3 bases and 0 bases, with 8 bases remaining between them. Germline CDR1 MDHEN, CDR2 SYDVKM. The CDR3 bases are TGTGCCAGCAGTTTCGCCAGGCCGAACACCGGGGAGCTGTTTTTT. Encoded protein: CASSFARPNTGELFF.

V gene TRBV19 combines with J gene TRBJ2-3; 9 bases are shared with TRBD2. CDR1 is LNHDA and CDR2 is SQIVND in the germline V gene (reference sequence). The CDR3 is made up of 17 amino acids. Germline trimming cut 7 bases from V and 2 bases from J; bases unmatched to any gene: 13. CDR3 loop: CASKAGIGTSHTDTQYF. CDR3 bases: TGTGCCAGTAAGGCCGGGATAGGGACTAGCCACACAGATACGCAGTATTTT. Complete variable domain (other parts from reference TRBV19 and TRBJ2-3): DGGITQSPKYLFRKEGQNVTLSCEQNLNHDAMYWYRQDPGQGLRLIYYSQIVNDFQKGDIAEGYSVSREKKESFPLTVTSAQKNPTAFYLCASKAGIGTSHTDTQYFGPGTRLTVL.

CDR3 protein: CASSLKGTEKLFF. Written as DNA, the CDR3 is TGTGCCAGCAGCTTGAAGGGTACGGAAAAACTGTTTTTT. The rearrangement joins TRBV5-6 to TRBJ1-4; unclear D gene. The CDR3 is made up of 13 amino acids. Trimming removed 1 base at V and 8 bases at J, with 9 bases between. From germline, CDR1 is SGHDT and CDR2 YYEEEE. Using reference TRBV5-6 and TRBJ1-4 for the parts outside the CDR3, the full variable domain is DAGVTQSPTHLIKTRGQQVTLRCSPKSGHDTVSWYQQALGQGPQFIFQYYEEEERQRGNFPDRFSGHQFPNYSSELNVNALLLGDSALYLCASSLKGTEKLFFGSGTQLSVL.

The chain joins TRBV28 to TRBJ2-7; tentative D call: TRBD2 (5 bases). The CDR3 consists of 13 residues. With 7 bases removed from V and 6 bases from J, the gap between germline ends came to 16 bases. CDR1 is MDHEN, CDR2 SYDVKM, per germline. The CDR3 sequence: CASTIGERREQYF. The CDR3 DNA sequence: TGTGCCAGCACGATCGGGGAGAGGCGCGAGCAGTACTTC.

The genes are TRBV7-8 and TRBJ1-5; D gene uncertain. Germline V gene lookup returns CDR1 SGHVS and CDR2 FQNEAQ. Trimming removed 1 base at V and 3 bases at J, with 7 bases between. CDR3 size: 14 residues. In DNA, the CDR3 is TGTGCCAGCAGCTTAGGCCTCATCAATCAGCCCCAGCATTTT. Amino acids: CASSLGLINQPQHF.

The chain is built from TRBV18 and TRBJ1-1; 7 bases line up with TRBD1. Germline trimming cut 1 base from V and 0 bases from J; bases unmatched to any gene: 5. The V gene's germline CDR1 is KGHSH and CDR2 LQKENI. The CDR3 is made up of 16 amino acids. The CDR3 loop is CASSPQGTAMNTEAFF. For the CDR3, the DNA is TGTGCCAGCTCACCACAAGGGACAGCGATGAACACTGAAGCTTTCTTT.

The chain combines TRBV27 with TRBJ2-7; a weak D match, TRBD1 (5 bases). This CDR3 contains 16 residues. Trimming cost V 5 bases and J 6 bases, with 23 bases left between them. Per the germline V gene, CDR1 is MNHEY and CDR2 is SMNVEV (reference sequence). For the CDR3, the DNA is TGTGCCAGCAGTCCCTATAGGACATTTTTGTCCGGCGAGCAGTACTTC. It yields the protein CASSPYRTFLSGEQYF.

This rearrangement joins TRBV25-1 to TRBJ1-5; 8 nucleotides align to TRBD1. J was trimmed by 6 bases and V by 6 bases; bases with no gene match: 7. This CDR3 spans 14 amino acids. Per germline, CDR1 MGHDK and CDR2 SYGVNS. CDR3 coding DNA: TGTGCCAGCAGGGGGCAGGGGGCCGGTCAGCCCCAGCATTTT. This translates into CASRGQGAGQPQHF.

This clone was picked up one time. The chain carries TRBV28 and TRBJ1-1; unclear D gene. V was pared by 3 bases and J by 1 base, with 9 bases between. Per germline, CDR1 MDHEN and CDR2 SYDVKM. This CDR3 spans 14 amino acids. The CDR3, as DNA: TGTGCCAGCAGTTTTTTTACGGGGAACACTGAAGCTTTCTTT. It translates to CASSFFTGNTEAFF.

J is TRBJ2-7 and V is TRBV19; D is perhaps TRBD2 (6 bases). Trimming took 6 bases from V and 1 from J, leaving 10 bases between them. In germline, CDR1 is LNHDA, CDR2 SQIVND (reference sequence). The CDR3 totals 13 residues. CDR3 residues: CASSLAQSYEQYF. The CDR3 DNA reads TGTGCCAGTAGCCTAGCGCAATCCTACGAGCAGTACTTC. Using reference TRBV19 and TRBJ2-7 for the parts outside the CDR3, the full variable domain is DGGITQSPKYLFRKEGQNVTLSCEQNLNHDAMYWYRQDPGQGLRLIYYSQIVNDFQKGDIAEGYSVSREKKESFPLTVTSAQKNPTAFYLCASSLAQSYEQYFGPGTRLTVT.

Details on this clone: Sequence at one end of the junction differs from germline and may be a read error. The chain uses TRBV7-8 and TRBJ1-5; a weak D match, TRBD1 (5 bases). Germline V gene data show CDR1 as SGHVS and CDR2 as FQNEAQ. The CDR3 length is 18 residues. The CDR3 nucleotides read TGTGCCACCAGCTTAGCCCGGGCAGGAGAAGGGGGCAATCAGCCCCAGCATTTT. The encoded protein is CATSLARAGEGGNQPQHF.

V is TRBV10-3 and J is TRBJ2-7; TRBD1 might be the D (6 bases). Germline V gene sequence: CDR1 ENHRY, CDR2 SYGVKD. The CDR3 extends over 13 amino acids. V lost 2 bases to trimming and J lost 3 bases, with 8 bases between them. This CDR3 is CAISEQTGYEQYF. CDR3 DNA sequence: TGTGCCATCAGTGAGCAGACAGGCTACGAGCAGTACTTC.

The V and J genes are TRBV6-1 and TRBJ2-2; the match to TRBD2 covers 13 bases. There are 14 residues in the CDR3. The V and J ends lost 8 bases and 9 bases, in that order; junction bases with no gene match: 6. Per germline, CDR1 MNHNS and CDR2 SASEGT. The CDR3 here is CASGTSGNGRELFF. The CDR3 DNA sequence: TGTGCCAGCGGGACTAGCGGGAATGGGAGGGAGCTGTTTTTT.

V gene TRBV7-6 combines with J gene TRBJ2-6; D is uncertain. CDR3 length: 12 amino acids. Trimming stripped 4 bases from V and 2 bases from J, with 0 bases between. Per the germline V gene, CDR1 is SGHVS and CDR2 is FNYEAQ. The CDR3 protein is CASSSGANVLTF. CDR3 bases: TGTGCCAGCAGCTCTGGGGCCAACGTCCTGACTTTC.

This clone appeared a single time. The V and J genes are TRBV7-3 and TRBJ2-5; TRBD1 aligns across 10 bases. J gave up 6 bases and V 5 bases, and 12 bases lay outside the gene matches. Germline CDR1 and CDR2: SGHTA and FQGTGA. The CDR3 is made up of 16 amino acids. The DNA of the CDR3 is TGTGCCAGCAGCCACGGGACAGGGGCGGGACTCCAGACCCAGTACTTC. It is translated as CASSHGTGAGLQTQYF.

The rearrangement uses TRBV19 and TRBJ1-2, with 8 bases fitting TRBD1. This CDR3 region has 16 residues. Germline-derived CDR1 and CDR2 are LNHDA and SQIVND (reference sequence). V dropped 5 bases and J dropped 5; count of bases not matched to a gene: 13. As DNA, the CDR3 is TGTGCCAGTAGTCCCGGACAGGGACCTAAGACTTATGGCTACACCTTC. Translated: CASSPGQGPKTYGYTF.